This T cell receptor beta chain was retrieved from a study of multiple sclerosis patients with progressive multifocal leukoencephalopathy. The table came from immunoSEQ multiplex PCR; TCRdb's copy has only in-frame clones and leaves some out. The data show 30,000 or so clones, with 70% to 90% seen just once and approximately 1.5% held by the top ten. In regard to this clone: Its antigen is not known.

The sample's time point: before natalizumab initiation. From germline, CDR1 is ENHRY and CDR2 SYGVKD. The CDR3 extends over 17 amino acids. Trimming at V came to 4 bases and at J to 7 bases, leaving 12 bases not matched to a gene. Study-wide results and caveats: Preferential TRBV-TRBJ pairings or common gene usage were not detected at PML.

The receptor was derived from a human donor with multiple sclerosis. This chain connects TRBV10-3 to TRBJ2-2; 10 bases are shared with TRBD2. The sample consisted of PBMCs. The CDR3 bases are TGTGCCATCAGTGGTATTCCTAGCGGGAGTATAGGCGGGGAGCTGTTTTTT. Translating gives CAISGIPSGSIGGELFF.